The rows below give T cell receptor beta chains drawn from one sample of a study of blood T cell repertoires in COVID-19. Sequenced by immunoSEQ multiplex PCR; TCRdb stores in-frame clones only, minus some. The sample has roughly 39,000 clones, about 94% seen once. Material for sequencing was peripheral blood. These receptors were taken from a human donor with active COVID-19. The donor label of this sample is uncertain. The CDR3 runs from the conserved cysteine through the conserved F or W. Fields, in order: V gene, CDR3 protein.

v_gene: TRBV29-1
CDR3aa: CSGLEAGRTGELFF

v_gene: TRBV7-6
CDR3aa: CASSSGTGVNTEAFF

v_gene: TRBV27
CDR3aa: CASSRRLAGSNTGELFF

v_gene: TRBV2
CDR3aa: CASTPGQPLSEAFF

v_gene: TRBV7-2
CDR3aa: CASRTRTPSGNEQFF

v_gene: TRBV3-1/TRBV3-2
CDR3aa: CASSQVLTGATGELFF

v_gene: TRBV7-2
CDR3aa: CASSHDASGGAYNEQFF

v_gene: TRBV21-1
CDR3aa: CASSLRRDRVEVLEGLKQEQYF

v_gene: TRBV6-2/TRBV6-3
CDR3aa: CASSSRDTLLKLTEETQYF

v_gene: TRBV7-9
CDR3aa: CASSPPTDTQYF

v_gene: TRBV5-8
CDR3aa: CASSLAQGNGYTF

v_gene: TRBV3-1/TRBV3-2
CDR3aa: CASSPRGAAYNEQFF

v_gene: TRBV2
CDR3aa: CASSSLVGQGDPEAFF

v_gene: TRBV6-4
CDR3aa: CASSDAWATDTQYF

v_gene: TRBV28
CDR3aa: CASSLGLSKDTQYF

v_gene: TRBV7-9
CDR3aa: CASSYGTGRGETQYF

v_gene: TRBV18
CDR3aa: CASSPPTTGQPYNEQFF

v_gene: TRBV5-1
CDR3aa: CASSTNSGTDYEQYF

v_gene: TRBV9
CDR3aa: CASSVAGANEQFF

v_gene: TRBV5-4
CDR3aa: CASSPQPGLALNEQFF

v_gene: TRBV18
CDR3aa: CASSPVRTGHYEQYF

v_gene: TRBV19
CDR3aa: CASSMAGETQYF

v_gene: TRBV5-1
CDR3aa: CASSFPSGGIQETQYF

v_gene: TRBV6-2/TRBV6-3
CDR3aa: CASSIPYYPDPNEQYF

v_gene: TRBV7-5
CDR3aa: CARSPFKATGFGFCDSVAFF

v_gene: TRBV6-4
CDR3aa: CASSDRDRVLLGRTEAFF

v_gene: TRBV15
CDR3aa: CATSIARVSGNTIYF

v_gene: TRBV5-4
CDR3aa: CASSLSTKEETQYF

v_gene: TRBV28
CDR3aa: CASSKKGFGEKLFF

v_gene: TRBV6-2/TRBV6-3
CDR3aa: CASSHGQTYEQYF

v_gene: TRBV10-3
CDR3aa: CAISESSDSPLHF

v_gene: TRBV7-6
CDR3aa: CASSPGQGNTIYF

v_gene: TRBV27
CDR3aa: CASSSLTDTKNYNSPLHF

v_gene: TRBV5-4
CDR3aa: CASSRTTSGGQLATDTQYF

v_gene: TRBV7-9
CDR3aa: CASSLARVTGELFF

v_gene: TRBV6-5
CDR3aa: CASRVGQNSPLHF

v_gene: TRBV7-2
CDR3aa: CASSLIQGRETEAFF

v_gene: TRBV29-1
CDR3aa: CSVDHTGTDYEQYF

v_gene: TRBV7-2
CDR3aa: CASSSPPVLDYGYTF

v_gene: TRBV4-1
CDR3aa: CASSHPARGYTQYF

v_gene: TRBV10-3
CDR3aa: CAISEGDSSTNEKLFF

v_gene: TRBV18
CDR3aa: CASSPSSDNTGELFF

v_gene: TRBV24-1
CDR3aa: CATSPGGANYGYTF

v_gene: TRBV6-4
CDR3aa: CASSVGLAGGDTQYF

v_gene: TRBV6-5
CDR3aa: CATTDYLREQYF

v_gene: TRBV4-2
CDR3aa: CASTGTGTPTEAFF

v_gene: TRBV5-1
CDR3aa: CASSRPGTRQETQYF

v_gene: TRBV29-1
CDR3aa: CSVGRGEKLFF

v_gene: TRBV9
CDR3aa: CASSVGLAYEQYF

v_gene: TRBV9
CDR3aa: CASSVGQGAGEQYF

v_gene: TRBV9
CDR3aa: CASSERLFGGTTGELFF

v_gene: TRBV2
CDR3aa: CASSEIRSSGANVLTF

v_gene: TRBV7-2
CDR3aa: CASSLARSSYEQYF

v_gene: TRBV7-8
CDR3aa: CASRPTGGMDYGYTF

v_gene: TRBV7-9
CDR3aa: CASSYGVPRGPRVLSPLHF

v_gene: TRBV4-1
CDR3aa: CASSQVSQGGTPLHF

v_gene: TRBV3-1/TRBV3-2
CDR3aa: CASSQEVVYYEQYF

v_gene: TRBV6-4
CDR3aa: CASKTGQGGGYPLHF

v_gene: TRBV19
CDR3aa: CASGIRADYEQYF

v_gene: TRBV7-2
CDR3aa: CASSLALHTQYF